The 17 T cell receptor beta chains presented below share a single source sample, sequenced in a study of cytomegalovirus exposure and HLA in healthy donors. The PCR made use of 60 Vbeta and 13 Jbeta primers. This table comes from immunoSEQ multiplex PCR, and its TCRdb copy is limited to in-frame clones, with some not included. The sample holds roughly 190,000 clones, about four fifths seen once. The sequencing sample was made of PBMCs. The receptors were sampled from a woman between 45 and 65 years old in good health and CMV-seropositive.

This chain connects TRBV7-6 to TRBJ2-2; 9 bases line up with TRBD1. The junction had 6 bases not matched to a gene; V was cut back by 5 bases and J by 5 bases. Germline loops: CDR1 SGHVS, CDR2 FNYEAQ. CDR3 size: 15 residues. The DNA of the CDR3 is TGTGCCAGCAGCCGAGGACAGGGGCGAACCGGGGAGCTGTTTTTT. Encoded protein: CASSRGQGRTGELFF.

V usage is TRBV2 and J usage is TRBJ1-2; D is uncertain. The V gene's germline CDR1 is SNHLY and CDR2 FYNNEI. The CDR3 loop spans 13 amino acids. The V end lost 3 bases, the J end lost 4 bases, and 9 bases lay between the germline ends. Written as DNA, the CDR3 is TGTGCCAGCAGTGACGGCCCGGGCTATGGCTACACCTTC. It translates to CASSDGPGYGYTF.

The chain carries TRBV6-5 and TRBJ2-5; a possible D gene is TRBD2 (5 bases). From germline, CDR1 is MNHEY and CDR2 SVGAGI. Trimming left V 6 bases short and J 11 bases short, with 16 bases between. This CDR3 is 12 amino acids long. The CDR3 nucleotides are TGTGCCAGCAGATTAACCACTGGGGAGCAGTACTTC. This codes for CASRLTTGEQYF.

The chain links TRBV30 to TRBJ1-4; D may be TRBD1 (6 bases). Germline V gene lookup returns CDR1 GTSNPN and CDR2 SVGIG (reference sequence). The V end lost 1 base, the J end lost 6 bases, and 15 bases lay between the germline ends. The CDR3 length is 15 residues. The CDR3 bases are TGTGCCTGGAGTGATGAAACAGGGTTTGATGAAAAACTGTTTTTT. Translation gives CAWSDETGFDEKLFF.

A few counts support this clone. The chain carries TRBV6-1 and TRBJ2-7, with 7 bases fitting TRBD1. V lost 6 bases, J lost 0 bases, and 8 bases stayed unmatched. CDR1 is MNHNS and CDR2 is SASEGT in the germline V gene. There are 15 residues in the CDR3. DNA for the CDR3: TGTGCCAGCAGCCCTCAAGGGGACAGCTCCTACGAGCAGTACTTC. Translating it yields CASSPQGDSSYEQYF.

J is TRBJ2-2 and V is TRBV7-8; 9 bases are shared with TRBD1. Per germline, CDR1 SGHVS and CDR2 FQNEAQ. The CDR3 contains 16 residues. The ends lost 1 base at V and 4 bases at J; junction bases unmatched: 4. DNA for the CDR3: TGTGCCAGCAGCTTAGGTCTGACAGGGGGCACCGGGGAGCTGTTTTTT. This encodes CASSLGLTGGTGELFF.

In nucleotides, the CDR3 is TGCGCCAGCAGCAAGGGACTTTCCCGATACGAGCAGTACTTC. Protein sequence: CASSKGLSRYEQYF. The chain recombines TRBV5-1 with TRBJ2-7, with D possibly being TRBD2 (6 bases). The CDR3 runs 14 residues. The ends were cut back, 4 bases at V and 4 bases at J, with 15 bases in the middle. Germline-derived CDR1 and CDR2 are SGHRS and YFSETQ. Full variable domain (outside the CDR3, taken from reference TRBV5-1 and TRBJ2-7): KAGVTQTPRYLIKTRGQQVTLSCSPISGHRSVSWYQQTPGQGLQFLFEYFSETQRNKGNFPGRFSGRQFSNSRSEMNVSTLELGDSALYLCASSKGLSRYEQYFGPGTRLTVT.

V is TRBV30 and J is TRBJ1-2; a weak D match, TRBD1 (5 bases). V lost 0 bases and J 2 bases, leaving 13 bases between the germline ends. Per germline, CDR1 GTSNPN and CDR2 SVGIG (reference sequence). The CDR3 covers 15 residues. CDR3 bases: TGTGCCTGGAGTGTACCCCGGACACTCAACTATGGCTACACCTTC. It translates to CAWSVPRTLNYGYTF.

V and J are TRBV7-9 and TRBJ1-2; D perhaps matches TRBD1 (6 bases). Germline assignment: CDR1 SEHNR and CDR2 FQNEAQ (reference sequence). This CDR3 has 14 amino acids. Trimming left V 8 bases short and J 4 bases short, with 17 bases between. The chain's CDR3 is CASRNEQGVYGYTF. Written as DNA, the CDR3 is TGTGCCAGCCGAAATGAACAGGGAGTCTATGGCTACACCTTC.

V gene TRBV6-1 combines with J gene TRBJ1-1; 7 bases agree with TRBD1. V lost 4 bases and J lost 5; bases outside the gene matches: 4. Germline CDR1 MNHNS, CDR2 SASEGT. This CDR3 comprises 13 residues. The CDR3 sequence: CASSVLRGTEAFF. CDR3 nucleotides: TGTGCCAGCAGTGTCCTCAGGGGGACTGAAGCTTTCTTT.

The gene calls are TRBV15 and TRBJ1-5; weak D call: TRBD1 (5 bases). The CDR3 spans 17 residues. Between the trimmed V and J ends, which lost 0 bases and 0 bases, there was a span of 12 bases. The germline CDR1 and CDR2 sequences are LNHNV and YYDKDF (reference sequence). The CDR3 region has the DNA TGTGCCACCAGCAGAGAATGGAGGGGCTATAGCAATCAGCCCCAGCATTTT. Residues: CATSREWRGYSNQPQHF.

Here the CDR3 DNA reads TGTGCCAGCAGCGTCAGGACAGGGCGGACTGAAGCTTTCTTT. This translates into CASSVRTGRTEAFF. This chain joins TRBV13 and TRBJ1-1; 8 bases line up with TRBD1. Germline V gene lookup returns CDR1 PRHDT and CDR2 FYEKMQ (reference sequence). CDR3 length: 14 residues. The ends lost 5 bases at V and 5 bases at J; junction bases unmatched: 7.

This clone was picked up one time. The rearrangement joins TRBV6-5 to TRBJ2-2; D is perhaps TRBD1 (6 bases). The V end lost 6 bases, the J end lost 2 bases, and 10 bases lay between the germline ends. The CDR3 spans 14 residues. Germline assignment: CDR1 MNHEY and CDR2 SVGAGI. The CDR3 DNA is TGTGCCAGCAGCGGACAGCGTAACACCGGGGAGCTGTTTTTT. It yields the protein CASSGQRNTGELFF.

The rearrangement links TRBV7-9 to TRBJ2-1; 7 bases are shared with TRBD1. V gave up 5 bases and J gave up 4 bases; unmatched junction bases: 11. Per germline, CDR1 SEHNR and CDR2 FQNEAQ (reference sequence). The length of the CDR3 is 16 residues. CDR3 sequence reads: CASSHSEGARYNEQFF. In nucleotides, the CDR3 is TGTGCCAGCAGCCATAGCGAGGGGGCGCGTTACAATGAGCAGTTCTTC.

CDR3 DNA sequence: TGTGCAAGTCGCTTAGCCACGACAGGGACCCTCGATACGTACTTC. Its translation is CASRLATTGTLDTYF. The V and J genes are TRBV12-2 and TRBJ2-7; the DNA was not compared with TRBD1, the D call given in the table. TRBV12-2 is noted as a pseudogene. The CDR3 spans 15 residues.

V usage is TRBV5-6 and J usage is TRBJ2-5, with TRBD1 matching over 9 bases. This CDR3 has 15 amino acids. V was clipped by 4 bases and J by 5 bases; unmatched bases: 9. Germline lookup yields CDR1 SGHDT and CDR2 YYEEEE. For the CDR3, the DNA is TGTGCCAGCAGCGCTGGACAGGGGCTGGGGGAGACCCAGTACTTC. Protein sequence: CASSAGQGLGETQYF. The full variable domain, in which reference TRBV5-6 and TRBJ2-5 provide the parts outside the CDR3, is DAGVTQSPTHLIKTRGQQVTLRCSPKSGHDTVSWYQQALGQGPQFIFQYYEEEERQRGNFPDRFSGHQFPNYSSELNVNALLLGDSALYLCASSAGQGLGETQYFGPGTRLLVL.

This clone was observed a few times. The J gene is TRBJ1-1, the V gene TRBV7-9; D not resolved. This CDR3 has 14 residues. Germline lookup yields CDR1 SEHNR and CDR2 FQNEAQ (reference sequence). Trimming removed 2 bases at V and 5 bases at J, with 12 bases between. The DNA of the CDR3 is TGTGCCAGCAGCTTACCGGGGTCGGGTACTGAAGCTTTCTTT. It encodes CASSLPGSGTEAFF.